The table lists the clone carrying this T cell receptor beta chain with a count of one. Its antigen remains unknown. Libraries were prepared by immunoSEQ multiplex PCR; TCRdb keeps only in-frame clonotypes and omits some of them. The table includes 55,000 to 70,000 clones, under 85% detected once. After expansion with viral peptide pools in the ViraFEST assay, antigen-specific CD4+ T cells were sequenced. Following culture for approximately 11 days, CD4+ T cells were isolated. Each participant received a vaccine that was either BNT162b2 or mRNA-1273, given as two doses. Wells of around 2.2 million PBMC each were grown with 7.5 to 10 IU/ml IL-2 and approximately 9.5 ug/ml peptides. The authors exchanged half the medium for IL-2 medium on days 3 and 7. The entry originates in a study of vaccination effects on CD4 cells after COVID-19. Study-wide results and caveats: The study had few convalescent patients and no early post-infection timepoints.

The CDR3 runs to 15 residues. V was trimmed by 0 bases and J by 1 base, leaving 9 bases between them. Per germline, CDR1 MNHEY and CDR2 SVGAGI. The receptor comes from a human donor who received a COVID-19 vaccine. The genes are TRBV6-5 and TRBJ1-1; possibly TRBD1 for D (6 bases). Sequencing used CD4+ T cells from PBMCs cultured with HCoV-OC43 spike peptides, obtained after COVID-19 vaccination. Subset in this sample: HCoV-OC43 spike overlapping peptide pool stimulation. DNA for the CDR3: TGTGCCAGCAGTTACTCGATGGACAGGAACACTGAAGCTTTCTTT. Translated: CASSYSMDRNTEAFF.